This T cell receptor beta chain appears in the sequencing data of a study of blood T cell repertoires in COVID-19. The protocol was immunoSEQ multiplex PCR, while the TCRdb copy is restricted to in-frame clones and leaves out a portion. The repertoire consists of about 220,000 clones, with 75% to 85% occurring once and the leading ten covering 2.4%. This CDR3 has 15 residues. Germline lookup yields CDR1 SEHNR and CDR2 FQNEAQ (reference sequence). The trim removed 5 bases at V and 3 bases at J, leaving 5 bases unmatched. Source material: peripheral blood. The source of this sequence is a woman in her 70s with COVID-19, enrolled during active disease. The chain carries TRBV7-9 and TRBJ2-3; 10 nucleotides match TRBD2. The CDR3 loop reads CASSIERGGTDTQYF. CDR3 nucleotides: TGTGCCAGCAGCATCGAGCGGGGGGGTACAGATACGCAGTATTTT.